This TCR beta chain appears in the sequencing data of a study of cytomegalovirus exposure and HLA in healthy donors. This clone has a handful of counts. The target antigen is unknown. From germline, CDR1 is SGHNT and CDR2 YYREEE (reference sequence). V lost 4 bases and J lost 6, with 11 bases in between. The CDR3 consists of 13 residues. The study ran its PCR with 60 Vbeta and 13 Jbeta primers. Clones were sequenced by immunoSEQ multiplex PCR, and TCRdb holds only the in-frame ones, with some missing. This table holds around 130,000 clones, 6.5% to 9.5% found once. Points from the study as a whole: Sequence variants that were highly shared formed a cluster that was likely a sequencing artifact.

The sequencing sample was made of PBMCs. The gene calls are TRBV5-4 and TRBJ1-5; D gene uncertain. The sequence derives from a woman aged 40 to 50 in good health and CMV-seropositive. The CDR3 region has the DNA TGTGCCAGCAGCCGTCCCTCTTGTCAGCCCCAGCATTTT. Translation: CASSRPSCQPQHF.